This T cell receptor (beta chain) was found in a study of CD8+ T cells in alopecia areata. Regarding the study as a whole: Tofacitinib produced a significant decrease in scalp clonality and in expanded CD8+ clones among the top 100. With one nonresponder, baseline CD8+ expansion's link to response remains uncertain.

Treatment specified: oral pan-JAK inhibitor, 5-10 mg twice daily. With regard to this clone: Its antigen is not known. This sample also contains other DNA sequences that code for the same CDR3.

RNA was isolated and reverse transcribed to cDNA, the sequencing template. The protocol was immunoSEQ multiplex PCR, while the TCRdb copy is restricted to in-frame clones and leaves out a portion. The data contain under 350,000 clones, 55% to 70% of them singletons. In germline, CDR1 is MDHEN, CDR2 SYDVKM. This CDR3 spans 13 amino acids. J gave up 3 bases and V 3 bases, and 0 bases lay outside the gene matches. The source is a human donor with alopecia areata. The specimen was CD4+ T cells sorted from blood, collected at week 24, from a patient treated with tofacitinib. The rearrangement links TRBV28 to TRBJ2-7; the match to TRBD1 covers 9 bases. The CDR3 region is CASSLTGGYEQYF. The DNA of the CDR3 is TGTGCCAGCAGTTTGACAGGGGGCTACGAGCAGTACTTC.